The next 9 T cell receptor beta chains were all read from a single sample in a study of brain T cells in children with intractable seizures. The assay was immunoSEQ multiplex PCR, and TCRdb's table has in-frame clones only and misses some. The table shows about 80,000 clones, with about 90% occurring only once. The input for sequencing was peripheral blood, taken at surgery. These receptors all stem from a girl aged 2 to 9 with Rasmussen encephalitis and intractable seizures.

The chain uses TRBV6-5 and TRBJ1-2; weak D call: TRBD1 (6 bases). This CDR3 has 13 amino acids. V was clipped by 6 bases and J by 3 bases, with 11 bases between them. In germline, CDR1 is MNHEY, CDR2 SVGAGI. The CDR3 is CASRRTDYYGYTF. For the CDR3, the DNA is TGTGCCAGCAGACGGACAGACTACTATGGCTACACCTTC.

The genes are TRBV6-5 and TRBJ1-5; the D is unclear. Trimming left V 7 bases short and J 6 bases short, with 19 bases between. Germline loops: CDR1 MNHEY, CDR2 SVGAGI. This CDR3 has 15 residues. The DNA for the CDR3 is TGTGCCAGCAACAAATCTCCCGCGAGGGCTCAGCCCCAGCATTTT. Its translation is CASNKSPARAQPQHF.

The chain recombines TRBV5-1 with TRBJ2-7; the D gene is possibly TRBD1 (5 bases). Trimming removed 4 bases from V and 5 bases from J, with 25 bases in between. The CDR3 has 17 residues. CDR1 and CDR2 from the germline V gene are SGHRS and YFSETQ. CDR3 sequence reads: CASSPLPVAGHLNEQYF. The CDR3, as DNA: TGCGCCAGCAGCCCCCTTCCGGTAGCAGGGCACCTTAACGAGCAGTACTTC.

The chain links TRBV7-2 to TRBJ1-2; TRBD1 agrees at 7 bases. There are 18 residues in the CDR3. The junction had 16 bases not matched to a gene; V was cut back by 0 bases and J by 6 bases. Looked up from germline, CDR1 is SGHTA and CDR2 is FQGNSA. CDR3 loop: CASSLAGNRVLQGHGYTF. The CDR3 nucleotides are TGTGCCAGCAGCTTAGCGGGGAATAGGGTCTTACAGGGGCATGGCTACACCTTC. The complete variable domain, with remaining parts taken from reference TRBV7-2 and TRBJ1-2, reads GAGVSQSPSNKVTEKGKDVELRCDPISGHTALYWYRQSLGQGLEFLIYFQGNSAPDKSGLPSDRFSAERTGGSVSTLTIQRTQQEDSAVYLCASSLAGNRVLQGHGYTFGSGTRLTVV.

This clone showed up just once. This sequence joins TRBV18 and TRBJ2-7, with D perhaps TRBD2 (5 bases). This CDR3 spans 13 amino acids. Per germline, CDR1 KGHSH and CDR2 LQKENI. V was trimmed by 3 bases and J by 0 bases, leaving 6 bases between them. The CDR3 here is CASSPGLSYEQYF. The CDR3 nucleotides are TGTGCCAGCTCACCCGGACTCTCCTACGAGCAGTACTTC.

V is TRBV6-5 and J is TRBJ1-2; D is perhaps TRBD1 (5 bases). Germline V gene lookup returns CDR1 MNHEY and CDR2 SVGAGI. The CDR3 sequence is 13 residues long. Trimming pared 6 bases from V and 1 base from J, leaving 9 bases between. CDR3 sequence (DNA): TGTGCCAGCAGACACGACAGTAACTATGGCTACACCTTC. Its translation is CASRHDSNYGYTF.

The gene calls are TRBV29-1 and TRBJ1-4; no reliable D call. Trimming took off 2 bases at V and 2 bases at J, with 3 bases between the two ends. This CDR3 comprises 12 residues. Germline-derived CDR1 and CDR2 are SQVTM and ANQGSEA. The CDR3 spells CSVEQTNEKLFF. CDR3 sequence (DNA): TGCAGCGTTGAACAGACTAATGAAAAACTGTTTTTT.

V is TRBV18 and J is TRBJ2-7; 12 bases match TRBD1. V was clipped by 2 bases and J by 7 bases; unmatched bases: 9. The V gene's germline CDR1 is KGHSH and CDR2 LQKENI. This CDR3 spans 16 amino acids. For the CDR3, the DNA is TGTGCCAGCTCACCAGGGGGACAGGGGGCCTCGTGGGAGCAGTACTTC. This sequence encodes CASSPGGQGASWEQYF.

V usage is TRBV10-2 and J usage is TRBJ2-3, with 10 nucleotides matching TRBD2. The CDR3 is 15 residues long. The V segment lost 4 bases and the J segment 7 bases; nucleotides outside the gene matches: 8. Germline V gene data show CDR1 as WSHSY and CDR2 as SAAADI. The CDR3 DNA is TGCGCCAGCAGTGCGGAGCGGGGGGGCCAATATACGCAGTATTTT. Residues: CASSAERGGQYTQYF.